This T cell receptor (beta chain) was sequenced during a study of blood T cells in healthy people across ages. A second PCR of about 7 to 12 cycles used a sample-barcoded 5' primer and a J-beta primer mix. TCRdb fed the 5' RACE reads into MiXCR, producing one record per CDR3 protein. Of some 1.5 million distinct CDR3 sequences listed, less than 45% were seen once; the top ten hold under 5%. In its sample, this clonotype was seen a few times. The CDR3 extends over 15 amino acids. Trimming at V came to 6 bases and at J to 1 base, leaving 4 bases not matched to a gene. Germline V CDR1 and CDR2: MNHEY, SVGAGI.

The J gene is TRBJ1-5, the V gene TRBV6-5; 9 nucleotides align to TRBD1. What was sequenced was blood. This TCR was recovered from a woman aged 18-29 years in good health. This chain's CDR3 is CASRTDRGSNQPQHF. For the CDR3, the DNA is TGTGCCAGCAGAACGGACAGGGGAAGCAATCAGCCCCAGCATTTT.